One sample yielded the 8 T cell receptor beta chains listed below, sequenced in a study of OX40 agonist ivuxolimab in advanced cancers. Clones were read by immunoSEQ multiplex PCR, and TCRdb kept only the in-frame ones, dropping some. Of tens of thousands of clones detected, more than 70% appear once; the ten largest clones hold around 0.45%. Sample: CD4+ or CD8+ T cells sorted from blood, taken in a trial of the OX40 agonist ivuxolimab. These receptors came from an adult with an advanced solid tumor such as melanoma, head and neck, liver or kidney cancer.

V is TRBV11-3 and J is TRBJ2-5; D gene unclear. Looked up from germline, CDR1 is SGHNT and CDR2 is YENEEA. The CDR3 is 13 residues long. The V end was cut by 5 bases, the J end by 5 bases, with 12 bases between. CDR3 residues: CASSRGRRETQYF. CDR3 coding DNA: TGTGCCAGCAGCCGCGGAAGAAGGGAGACCCAGTACTTC.

The chain couples TRBV6-5 to TRBJ1-4, with 7 positions matching TRBD1. The CDR3 is 14 amino acids. The V and J ends lost 8 bases and 8 bases, in that order; junction bases with no gene match: 11. Germline V gene data show CDR1 as MNHEY and CDR2 as SVGAGI. This CDR3 reads CASRGGTESEKLFF. In DNA, the CDR3 is TGTGCCAGCCGGGGGGGGACAGAGAGCGAAAAACTGTTTTTT.

The rearrangement uses TRBV19 and TRBJ1-1; possibly TRBD1 for D (5 bases). Germline V lookup: CDR1 LNHDA, CDR2 SQIVND (reference sequence). There are 13 residues in the CDR3. V lost 7 bases and J lost 2, with 11 bases in between. The CDR3 DNA reads TGTGCCAGTAACCCAGGGATTAACACTGAAGCTTTCTTT. It specifies CASNPGINTEAFF.

V is TRBV21-1 and J is TRBJ2-7. TRBV21-1 is a listed pseudogene. The CDR3 runs to 11 residues. The CDR3 region has the DNA TGTGCCAGCAGCTCGTCTGGGGGGCAGTACTTC. This codes for CASSSSGGQYF.

The chain links TRBV6-6 to TRBJ2-7, with 7 nucleotides matching TRBD1. J gave up 5 bases and V 0 bases, and 4 bases lay outside the gene matches. The CDR3 length is 14 residues. Germline assignment: CDR1 MNHNY and CDR2 SVGAGI (reference sequence). The DNA for the CDR3 is TGTGCCAGCAGTTACTCGATTGGGACAGACGAGCAGTACTTC. This gives the protein CASSYSIGTDEQYF.

This clone was observed once. The chain has TRBV19 and TRBJ1-5; 9 bases are shared with TRBD1. The CDR3 has 15 amino acids. Germline-derived CDR1 and CDR2 are LNHDA and SQIVND (reference sequence). V was pared by 6 bases and J by 7 bases, with 10 bases of the junction left unmatched. CDR3 sequence (DNA): TGTGCCAGTAGATCCCTCGACAGGGGGGACCAGCCCCAGCATTTT. It translates to CASRSLDRGDQPQHF.

The chain's CDR3 is CASSLYPPNNEQFF. The CDR3 nucleotides are TGTGCCAGCAGCTTATATCCCCCCAACAATGAGCAGTTCTTC. The chain joins TRBV7-9 to TRBJ2-1; D not resolved. Per the germline V gene, CDR1 is SEHNR and CDR2 is FQNEAQ (reference sequence). This CDR3 is built from 14 residues. The V end was cut by 2 bases, the J end by 5 bases, with 10 bases between. Together with reference TRBV7-9 and TRBJ2-1, the CDR3 gives the full variable domain: DTGVSQNPRHKITKRGQNVTFRCDPISEHNRLYWYRQTLGQGPEFLTYFQNEAQLEKSRLLSDRFSAERPKGSFSTLEIQRTEQGDSAMYLCASSLYPPNNEQFFGPGTRLTVL.

A word on this clone: An end of the junction differs from the germline gene, which may be a read error. V and J are TRBV6-1 and TRBJ1-2, with 10 bases that match TRBD1. The CDR3 has 15 amino acids. CDR1 and CDR2 (germline): MNHNS, SASEGT. The CDR3 loop is CASRDRDRGNYGYTF. DNA for the CDR3: TGTGCCAGCCGTGATCGGGACAGGGGTAACTATGGCTACACCTTC.